This T cell receptor (beta chain) was identified in a study of persistence of HIV-infected CD4 T cells. As for this clone: Its target is not known.

This nonspecific control used anti-CD3/anti-CD28 bead stimulation of CD4+ T cells. Responding CD4+ T cells were sorted by upregulation of both CD40 ligand and CD69. Study observations and caveats: Degenerate expanded CDR3beta sequences were enriched among CMV- and Gag-responding cells.

The libraries were made with immunoSEQ version 4 in survey mode. Clones were sequenced by immunoSEQ multiplex PCR, and TCRdb holds only the in-frame ones, with some missing. The table records fewer than 50,000 clones, approximately 89% of them present only once. Trimming stripped 2 bases from V and 7 bases from J, with 17 bases between. This CDR3 contains 14 residues. CDR1 SQVTM and CDR2 ANQGSEA come from the germline V gene. The V and J genes are TRBV29-1 and TRBJ1-2, with a possible D match to TRBD1 (5 bases). The source was CD4+ T cells sorted from PBMCs after approximately 18-hour stimulation, collected from a patient who received antiretroviral therapy. The origin of this receptor is an adult man with HIV who was CMV-seropositive. The CDR3 here is CSVEKQDYYSGYTF. The CDR3 coding sequence is TGCAGCGTTGAAAAACAGGACTACTATTCTGGCTACACCTTC.